The next 28 T cell receptor beta chains were all read from a single sample in a study of a mutant IDH1 vaccine in newly diagnosed glioma. Their antigen targets remain unknown. Libraries were prepared by immunoSEQ multiplex PCR; TCRdb keeps only in-frame clonotypes and omits some of them. The sample shows some 57,000 clones, approximately 81% of them seen only once. The time point is: week 35, safety follow-up. Vaccine doses each comprised 300 ug of mutant IDH1 20-mer peptide, with topical imiquimod. The sequencing used PBMCs, collected from a glioma patient whose treatment included an IDH1 peptide vaccine. These receptors were collected from a young woman with glioma.

There are a few counts of this clone. For the CDR3, the DNA is TGTGCCAGCAGCCAAGTAACAGTCTATGGCTACACCTTC. Its protein is CASSQVTVYGYTF. This sequence joins TRBV14 and TRBJ1-2; no reliable D call. The germline V gene encodes CDR1 SGHDN and CDR2 FVKESK. V lost 1 base and J 4 bases, leaving 7 bases between the germline ends. The CDR3 is 13 amino acids.

This clone has just one count. The chain combines TRBV6-6 with TRBJ1-2; TRBD1 matches 7 bases. The CDR3 length is 13 residues. Germline loops: CDR1 MNHNY, CDR2 SVGAGI (reference sequence). Losses at the gene ends were 6 bases for V and 6 bases for J; bases not matched to a gene: 7. This chain's CDR3 is CASSPDRVHGYTF. In DNA form, the CDR3 reads TGTGCCAGCAGCCCCGACAGGGTCCATGGCTACACCTTC.

The rearrangement uses TRBV7-6 and TRBJ1-2, with D possibly matching TRBD1 (5 bases). Germline CDR1 and CDR2: SGHVS and FNYEAQ. The CDR3 length is 13 residues. V was clipped by 8 bases and J by 3 bases, with 13 bases between them. The CDR3 DNA reads TGTGCCAGCGCGGGGGGAGGGGACTATGGCTACACCTTC. Its translation: CASAGGGDYGYTF.

This clone was picked up one time. The CDR3 DNA sequence: TGCGCCAGCAGCTCGGACAGGTTTCGGAGCACAGATACGCAGTATTTT. Its translation is CASSSDRFRSTDTQYF. V usage is TRBV5-1 and J usage is TRBJ2-3, with 7 bases matching TRBD1. Germline CDR1 reads SGHRS; CDR2 reads YFSETQ. The trim removed 3 bases at V and 0 bases at J, leaving 7 bases unmatched. This CDR3 is built from 16 residues.

This chain connects TRBV7-9 to TRBJ2-7, with unresolved D. Deletions cut 1 base from V and 5 bases from J, with 6 bases between. This CDR3 contains 12 residues. The germline V gene has CDR1 SEHNR and CDR2 FQNEAQ (reference sequence). The CDR3 DNA sequence: TGTGCCAGCAGCTTAGAATTCAACGAGCAGTACTTC. Translation: CASSLEFNEQYF.

The chain links TRBV4-1 to TRBJ1-2; D is possibly TRBD1 (6 bases). The CDR3 consists of 17 residues. Trimming pared 0 bases from V and 4 bases from J, leaving 18 bases between. CDR1 and CDR2 from the germline V gene are MGHRA and YSYEKL. CDR3 sequence reads: CASSQEGHGGVGYGYTF. For the CDR3, the DNA is TGCGCCAGCAGCCAAGAGGGACATGGAGGGGTGGGCTATGGCTACACCTTC.

A single count supports this clone. V usage is TRBV5-6 and J usage is TRBJ2-5, with D possibly matching TRBD2 (5 bases). Trimming removed 4 bases at V and 4 bases at J, with 20 bases between. Germline V lookup: CDR1 SGHDT, CDR2 YYEEEE. The CDR3 loop spans 16 amino acids. CDR3 nucleotides: TGTGCCAGCAGCAACCGGGATAAAATTCGGGGAGAGACCCAGTACTTC. This translates into CASSNRDKIRGETQYF.

J is TRBJ1-2 and V is TRBV30, with 9 positions matching TRBD1. V was clipped by 2 bases and J by 6 bases; unmatched bases: 16. The CDR3 runs 17 residues. CDR1 is GTSNPN, CDR2 SVGIG, per germline (reference sequence). This chain's CDR3 is CAWSPRDRDPPLNGYTF. In nucleotides, the CDR3 is TGTGCCTGGAGTCCCCGGGACAGGGACCCTCCACTGAATGGCTACACCTTC.

This clone was seen only a few times. The chain carries TRBV6-5 and TRBJ2-3; a weak D match, TRBD1 (5 bases). The CDR3 has 13 residues. The germline gives CDR1 MNHEY, CDR2 SVGAGI. Trimming stripped 8 bases from V and 2 bases from J, with 11 bases between. The CDR3 bases are TGTGCCAGCTACCTGACAGACACAGATACGCAGTATTTT. Its translation: CASYLTDTDTQYF.

This chain joins TRBV27 and TRBJ1-2; D remains unclear. Per germline, CDR1 MNHEY and CDR2 SMNVEV (reference sequence). V shed 5 bases and J shed 6 bases, with 13 bases lying between them. CDR3 length: 13 residues. CDR3 coding DNA: TGTGCCAGCAGTAACGTCCTCGGGGATGGCTACACCTTC. Its translation: CASSNVLGDGYTF.

V usage is TRBV5-1 and J usage is TRBJ2-3; TRBD2 matches at 9 bases. V gave up 1 base and J gave up 2 bases; unmatched junction bases: 8. The CDR3 runs to 17 residues. Germline V lookup: CDR1 SGHRS, CDR2 YFSETQ. CDR3 region: CASSLTSGYTITDTQYF. CDR3 nucleotide sequence: TGCGCCAGCAGCTTGACTAGCGGGTATACGATCACAGATACGCAGTATTTT.

This chain connects TRBV15 to TRBJ2-5; 7 nucleotides agree with TRBD1. Germline V gene sequence: CDR1 LNHNV, CDR2 YYDKDF (reference sequence). The V segment lost 11 bases and the J segment 3 bases; nucleotides outside the gene matches: 3. CDR3 length equals 11 residues. This CDR3 reads CASGQEETQYF. CDR3 coding DNA: TGTGCCTCAGGACAGGAAGAGACCCAGTACTTC.

The gene calls are TRBV19 and TRBJ1-3, with TRBD1 matching over 7 bases. V shed 6 bases and J 0 bases; nucleotides not matched to a gene: 5. The CDR3 is 15 residues long. Looked up from germline, CDR1 is LNHDA and CDR2 is SQIVND (reference sequence). CDR3 sequence reads: CASSPGTVSGNTIYF. The CDR3 DNA reads as TGTGCCAGTAGCCCCGGGACAGTCTCTGGAAACACCATATATTTT.

This sequence joins TRBV28 and TRBJ1-4, with D unclear. V was trimmed by 8 bases and J by 8 bases, leaving 18 bases between them. There are 14 residues in the CDR3. Germline CDR1 reads MDHEN; CDR2 reads SYDVKM. CDR3 nucleotides: TGTGCCAGCCCGTCTTGGGGTACAGCCGAAAAACTGTTTTTT. Translation: CASPSWGTAEKLFF.

This chain uses TRBV19 with TRBJ2-7, with a weak D call TRBD1 (5 bases). V was pared by 9 bases and J by 1 base, with 13 bases between. This CDR3 is 13 amino acids long. CDR1 and CDR2 (germline): LNHDA, SQIVND (reference sequence). In DNA form, the CDR3 reads TGTGCCAGGGTTTGGGCAGGGTCCTACGAGCAGTACTTC. Translated, it gives CARVWAGSYEQYF.

The V gene is TRBV10-2, the J gene TRBJ1-2; 7 bases line up with TRBD1. The germline V gene encodes CDR1 WSHSY and CDR2 SAAADI. The CDR3 has 14 residues. Trimming removed 4 bases from V and 5 bases from J; junction bases left unmatched: 7. The CDR3 sequence: CASSALTGRYGYTF. DNA for the CDR3: TGCGCCAGCAGTGCCCTGACAGGGAGGTATGGCTACACCTTC.

The genes are TRBV5-4 and TRBJ2-7, with D possibly TRBD2 on 5 matching bases. CDR1 and CDR2 (germline): SGHNT, YYREEE (reference sequence). V shed 4 bases and J shed 0 bases, with 17 bases lying between them. This CDR3 has 16 residues. CDR3 coding DNA: TGTGCCAGCAGCCCTCGCGGCGGGTCCCACTCCTACGAGCAGTACTTC. This gives the protein CASSPRGGSHSYEQYF. Together with reference TRBV5-4 and TRBJ2-7, the CDR3 gives the full variable domain: ETGVTQSPTHLIKTRGQQVTLRCSSQSGHNTVSWYQQALGQGPQFIFQYYREEENGRGNFPPRFSGLQFPNYSSELNVNALELDDSALYLCASSPRGGSHSYEQYFGPGTRLTVT.

The chain couples TRBV6-5 to TRBJ2-7, with D maybe TRBD2 (8 bases). Looked up from germline, CDR1 is MNHEY and CDR2 is SVGAGI. V shed 4 bases and J shed 2 bases, with 18 bases lying between them. The CDR3 consists of 16 residues. The CDR3 is CASSSPGGGVAYEQYF. In DNA form, the CDR3 reads TGTGCCAGCAGTTCCCCGGGAGGGGGCGTCGCCTACGAGCAGTACTTC.

J is TRBJ2-1 and V is TRBV7-8, with D perhaps matching TRBD2 (5 bases). Per germline, CDR1 SGHVS and CDR2 FQNEAQ. The CDR3 has 18 amino acids. Trimming took 5 bases from V and 1 from J, leaving 21 bases between them. This chain's CDR3 is CASSTRRGVGISYNEQFF. The CDR3 bases are TGTGCCAGCAGCACTCGCCGGGGAGTGGGAATTTCCTACAATGAGCAGTTCTTC.

V gene TRBV6-1 combines with J gene TRBJ2-7, with 7 bases aligning to TRBD2. V lost 7 bases, J lost 0 bases, and 9 bases stayed unmatched. Germline lookup yields CDR1 MNHNS and CDR2 SASEGT. There are 15 residues in the CDR3. DNA of the CDR3: TGTGCCAGCACGGGTAGGCTAGCGGCCTCCTACGAGCAGTACTTC. Amino acid sequence: CASTGRLAASYEQYF.

V and J are TRBV2 and TRBJ2-1; TRBD2 aligns across 8 bases. Germline CDR1 SNHLY, CDR2 FYNNEI. The length of the CDR3 is 15 residues. With V trimmed by 6 bases and J by 5 bases, 9 bases remained unmatched. Written as DNA, the CDR3 is TGTGCCAGCAGGCCTACTAGCGGAGCTAACAATGAGCAGTTCTTC. Translating it yields CASRPTSGANNEQFF.

The chain has TRBV11-2 and TRBJ1-4; the D gene is possibly TRBD1 (5 bases). This CDR3 is built from 15 residues. Germline assignment: CDR1 SGHAT and CDR2 FQNNGV. Trimming removed 4 bases at V and 5 bases at J, with 14 bases between. The CDR3 sequence is CASSSLTVTNEKLFF. CDR3 sequence (DNA): TGTGCCAGCAGCTCGCTGACAGTAACGAATGAAAAACTGTTTTTT.

The chain has TRBV6-1 and TRBJ1-4, with D uncertain. CDR1 and CDR2 from the germline V gene are MNHNS and SASEGT. The CDR3 contains 16 residues. Trimming removed 2 bases at V and 4 bases at J, with 14 bases between. Here the CDR3 reads CASSELRGRVNEKLFF. CDR3 DNA: TGTGCCAGCAGTGAACTTCGGGGAAGGGTTAATGAAAAACTGTTTTTT.

This chain joins TRBV7-9 and TRBJ1-3, with D possibly matching TRBD1 (5 bases). The CDR3 sequence is 17 residues long. Trimming cost V 0 bases and J 0 bases, with 12 bases left between them. Germline values: CDR1 SEHNR, CDR2 FQNEAQ (reference sequence). The DNA for the CDR3 is TGTGCCAGCAGCTTAGCGGGTGGCAGGGACTCTGGAAACACCATATATTTT. It is translated as CASSLAGGRDSGNTIYF. Supplemented by reference TRBV7-9 and TRBJ1-3, the full variable domain reads DTGVSQNPRHKITKRGQNVTFRCDPISEHNRLYWYRQTLGQGPEFLTYFQNEAQLEKSRLLSDRFSAERPKGSFSTLEIQRTEQGDSAMYLCASSLAGGRDSGNTIYFGEGSWLTVV.

The chain couples TRBV25-1 to TRBJ1-3; D ambiguous. This CDR3 has 16 residues. The V gene lost 5 bases and the J gene lost 1 base, with 15 bases spanning the gap. In germline, CDR1 is MGHDK, CDR2 SYGVNS. DNA for the CDR3: TGTGCCAGCAGTCCCCGGGGTGGGGTTTCTGGAAACACCATATATTTT. Translating gives CASSPRGGVSGNTIYF. Together with reference TRBV25-1 and TRBJ1-3, the CDR3 gives the full variable domain: EADIYQTPRYLVIGTGKKITLECSQTMGHDKMYWYQQDPGMELHLIHYSYGVNSTEKGDLSSESTVSRIRTEHFPLTLESARPSHTSQYLCASSPRGGVSGNTIYFGEGSWLTVV.

This sequence joins TRBV28 and TRBJ2-7, with a tentative D call TRBD2 (6 bases). CDR3 size: 14 residues. V dropped 6 bases and J dropped 2 bases, with 14 bases sitting between them. Germline CDR1 MDHEN, CDR2 SYDVKM. The CDR3 DNA follows: TGTGCCAGCAGCTTAATGGGGGGAGCCTACGAGCAGTACTTC. Amino acids: CASSLMGGAYEQYF.

The chain has TRBV25-1 and TRBJ1-6; tentative D call: TRBD1 (5 bases). This CDR3 has 15 residues. CDR1 MGHDK and CDR2 SYGVNS come from the germline V gene. Trimming removed 1 base from V and 10 bases from J, with 14 bases in between. Here the CDR3 reads CASSEFKGRESPLHF. The CDR3 DNA sequence: TGTGCCAGCAGTGAATTTAAGGGGAGGGAGTCACCCCTCCACTTT. Supplemented by reference TRBV25-1 and TRBJ1-6, the full variable domain reads EADIYQTPRYLVIGTGKKITLECSQTMGHDKMYWYQQDPGMELHLIHYSYGVNSTEKGDLSSESTVSRIRTEHFPLTLESARPSHTSQYLCASSEFKGRESPLHFGNGTRLTVT.

The chain employs TRBV5-1 and TRBJ2-7; D not certain. V was pared by 1 base and J by 3 bases, with 8 bases between. Germline CDR1 is SGHRS and CDR2 is YFSETQ. The CDR3 covers 13 residues. CDR3 nucleotides: TGCGCCAGCAGCTTGAGTGGAAACTACGAGCAGTACTTC. Amino acids: CASSLSGNYEQYF.